This is a list of T cell receptor beta chains from one sample in a study of control samples from healthy donors and cancer patients. Sequencing used immunoSEQ multiplex PCR; TCRdb keeps in-frame clones, though not all of them. This sample has around 50,000 clones, with roughly 87% found just once. Material for sequencing was PBMCs. All receptors derive from a man aged 35-49 years with colorectal cancer. CDR3s include the opening cysteine and the closing phenylalanine or tryptophan. D genes are given only for firm matches. Clone size is stated in some rows and not others, as once, few, many or a class when expanded.

J	size	V	D	CDR3	DNA
TRBJ2-6	-	TRBV10-3	-	CAISSLGKVGDFLLHSGANVLTF	TGTGCCATCAGCTCCCTAGGAAAAGTGGGAGACTTCCTTTTGCACTCTGGGGCCAACGTCCTGACTTTC
TRBJ2-1	-	TRBV27	-	CASSRAAYNEQFF	TGTGCCAGCAGTAGGGCGGCCTACAATGAGCAGTTCTTC
TRBJ2-1	-	TRBV7-8	-	CASSVQGSYNEQFF	TGTGCCAGCAGCGTACAGGGTTCCTACAATGAGCAGTTCTTC
TRBJ2-7	-	TRBV7-8	TRBD1	CASSLEGGRSYEQYF	TGTGCCAGCAGCTTAGAAGGGGGCAGGAGCTACGAGCAGTACTTC
TRBJ2-1	-	TRBV7-9	-	CASSLKAELADEQFF	TGTGCCAGCAGCTTAAAGGCTGAACTAGCTGATGAGCAGTTCTTC
TRBJ2-6	few	TRBV30	-	CAWSRSSSGANVLTF	TGTGCCTGGAGTAGGTCCAGCTCTGGGGCCAACGTCCTGACTTTC
TRBJ2-1	-	TRBV5-1	TRBD2	CASSSRLAGVFGDEQFF	TGCGCCAGCAGCTCCCGACTAGCGGGAGTTTTCGGGGATGAGCAGTTCTTC
TRBJ2-7	-	TRBV6-1	TRBD2	CASSDPTGLAYYEQYF	TGTGCCAGCAGTGACCCGACCGGACTAGCGTACTACGAGCAGTACTTC
TRBJ1-2	-	TRBV1	-	CTSSQSGGPTHGYTF	TGCACCAGCAGCCAAAGTGGGGGTCCTACCCATGGCTACACCTTC
TRBJ1-1	-	TRBV10-3	TRBD1	CAIKDRENTEAFF	TGTGCCATCAAAGACAGGGAGAACACTGAAGCTTTCTTT
TRBJ2-1	-	TRBV11-2	-	CASSRVGNRYEQFF	TGTGCCAGCAGCCGCGTGGGAAATCGGTATGAGCAGTTCTTC
TRBJ2-7	-	TRBV7-2	TRBD2	CASSFSGSSYEQYF	TGTGCCAGCAGCTTTAGCGGGAGCTCCTACGAGCAGTACTTC
TRBJ2-1	-	TRBV11-2	TRBD2	CASSLGGPGGNEQFF	TGTGCCAGCAGCTTAGGCGGCCCCGGGGGGAATGAGCAGTTCTTC
TRBJ1-3	once	TRBV30	-	CAWSDPHSGNTIYF	TGTGCCTGGTCAGACCCACACTCTGGAAACACCATATATTTT
TRBJ1-5	-	TRBV28	TRBD1	CASTWTGINSNQPQHF	TGTGCCAGCACCTGGACAGGTATTAATAGCAATCAGCCCCAGCATTTT
TRBJ2-5	-	TRBV20-1	-	CSARAEGTQYF	TGCAGTGCTAGAGCAGAGGGCACCCAGTACTTC
TRBJ2-5	-	TRBV10-3	TRBD2	CAIALAGREKTQYF	TGTGCCATTGCTCTGGCCGGGAGGGAGAAGACCCAGTACTTC
TRBJ1-1	-	TRBV6-6	-	CASIPMDLNTEAFF	TGTGCCAGCATCCCTATGGACTTGAACACTGAAGCTTTCTTT
TRBJ2-7	-	TRBV15	TRBD1	CATSRGLGTGGDEQYF	TGTGCCACCAGCAGGGGGCTGGGGACAGGGGGCGACGAGCAGTACTTC
TRBJ2-7	-	TRBV6-5	TRBD1	CASSSPGTGIYEQYF	TGTGCCAGCAGTTCCCCCGGGACAGGAATCTACGAGCAGTACTTC
TRBJ2-7	-	TRBV11-2	-	CASSPLGGPNSYEQYF	TGTGCCAGCAGCCCCCTAGGGGGACCCAACTCCTACGAGCAGTACTTC
TRBJ2-7	-	TRBV10-3	TRBD1	CATVQGSPYEQYF	TGTGCCACCGTACAGGGGAGCCCCTACGAGCAGTACTTC
TRBJ1-1	-	TRBV4-1	TRBD1	CASSQDTDRVIAEAFF	TGCGCCAGCAGCCAAGATACGGACAGGGTGATCGCTGAAGCTTTCTTT
TRBJ2-1	-	TRBV28	TRBD2	CASSSHGTSGRKQFF	TGTGCCAGCAGTTCGCACGGGACTAGCGGGAGAAAGCAGTTCTTC
TRBJ2-1	-	TRBV28	TRBD2	CASSLLTSGRVNEQFF	TGTGCCAGCAGTTTATTGACTAGCGGGAGGGTAAATGAGCAGTTCTTC
TRBJ2-7	once	TRBV7-2	TRBD2	CASSPRTSGRASYEQYF	TGTGCCAGCAGCCCCCGGACTAGCGGGAGGGCCTCCTACGAGCAGTACTTC
TRBJ1-1	once	TRBV9	-	CASSVARGTEAFF	TGTGCCAGCAGCGTAGCCAGGGGCACTGAAGCTTTCTTT
TRBJ2-6	-	TRBV9	TRBD2	CAGSVVFGRPGGANVLTF	TGTGCCGGCAGCGTAGTATTCGGGAGGCCCGGTGGGGCCAACGTCCTGACTTTC
TRBJ1-1	-	TRBV6-4	-	CASSEHSFITEAFF	TGTGCCAGCAGTGAGCACAGTTTCATCACTGAAGCTTTCTTT
TRBJ1-2	-	TRBV7-9	TRBD1	CASSSSGGASGYTF	TGTGCCAGCAGCTCCTCAGGGGGCGCGAGCGGCTACACCTTC
TRBJ2-3	-	TRBV7-9	TRBD2	CASSLRLAGATDTQYF	TGTGCCAGCAGCTTAAGACTAGCGGGGGCCACAGATACGCAGTATTTT
TRBJ2-1	-	TRBV20-1	-	CSAGATNEQFF	TGCAGTGCTGGGGCCACTAATGAGCAGTTCTTC
TRBJ2-7	-	TRBV7-8	TRBD2	CASSLALAGEIYEQYF	TGTGCCAGCAGCTTAGCGCTAGCGGGAGAGATCTACGAGCAGTACTTC
TRBJ1-3	-	TRBV2	-	CASRGRGSGNTIYF	TGTGCCAGCAGGGGCAGGGGCTCTGGAAACACCATATATTTT
TRBJ1-4	once	TRBV6-5	TRBD1	CASSYSIAGGTEKLFF	TGTGCCAGCAGTTACTCGATAGCAGGGGGCACTGAAAAACTGTTTTTT
TRBJ2-7	-	TRBV11-2	TRBD1	CASSWTGTTYEQYF	TGTGCCAGCAGTTGGACAGGTACTACCTACGAGCAGTACTTC
TRBJ2-1	-	TRBV11-3	-	CASSLGLARGRAENEQFF	TGTGCCAGCAGCTTAGGTCTAGCTAGGGGGAGGGCTGAGAATGAGCAGTTCTTC
TRBJ2-1	-	TRBV24-1	TRBD2	CATSDFKREGLNEQFF	TGTGCCACCAGTGATTTTAAGCGGGAGGGCCTAAATGAGCAGTTCTTC
TRBJ1-1	once	TRBV5-1	-	CASSLDGDTEAFF	TGCGCCAGCAGCTTGGACGGGGACACTGAAGCTTTCTTT
TRBJ2-7	-	TRBV28	-	CASRGAGYYEQYF	TGTGCCAGCCGGGGGGCGGGATATTACGAGCAGTACTTC
TRBJ1-2	-	TRBV5-4	TRBD1	CASSLGDRTLYGYTF	TGTGCCAGCAGCTTGGGGGACAGGACCCTCTATGGCTACACCTTC
TRBJ2-7	once	TRBV6-6	TRBD1	CASSYFGTGLYEQYF	TGTGCCAGCAGTTACTTCGGGACAGGGCTCTACGAGCAGTACTTC
TRBJ1-2	-	TRBV5-8	-	CASSVQTGGLGGYTF	TGTGCCAGCAGCGTACAGACAGGAGGATTAGGAGGCTACACCTTC
TRBJ2-1	once	TRBV4-1	TRBD2	CASSQKAGGRFGYEQFF	TGCGCCAGCAGCCAAAAAGCGGGCGGGAGGTTTGGCTATGAGCAGTTCTTC
TRBJ1-2	-	TRBV18	-	CASSPGGLDGYTF	TGTGCCAGCTCACCAGGGGGGCTTGATGGCTACACCTTC
TRBJ2-1	-	TRBV24-1	-	CATSDYLYSYNEQFF	TGTGCCACCAGTGATTATCTCTACTCCTACAATGAGCAGTTCTTC
TRBJ2-6	-	TRBV27	-	CASSLSRGSGANVLTF	TGTGCCAGCAGTTTATCAAGGGGTTCTGGGGCCAACGTCCTGACTTTC
TRBJ2-7	-	TRBV3-1/TRBV3-2	TRBD1	CASSPGQGNYEQYF	TGTGCCAGCAGCCCGGGACAGGGGAACTACGAGCAGTACTTC
TRBJ1-5	-	TRBV19	TRBD1	CATHRGTGAYQPQHF	TGTGCCACCCACCGGGGGACAGGGGCCTATCAGCCCCAGCATTTT
TRBJ1-2	-	TRBV13	TRBD1	CASSLRDRGRDYGYTF	TGTGCCAGCAGCCTCCGGGACAGGGGAAGGGACTATGGCTACACCTTC
TRBJ2-2	-	TRBV18	-	CASSPRAGAKNTGELFF	TGTGCCAGCTCACCACGTGCAGGGGCAAAGAACACCGGGGAGCTGTTTTTT
TRBJ2-7	-	TRBV7-2	TRBD2	CASSSRAGGSYEQYF	TGTGCCAGCAGCTCACGGGCGGGAGGATCCTACGAGCAGTACTTC
TRBJ1-2	-	TRBV5-1	TRBD1	CASSMTPGQHYGYTF	TGCGCCAGCAGCATGACTCCGGGACAGCATTATGGCTACACCTTC
TRBJ1-3	-	TRBV7-9	-	CASSLDPRAGNTIYF	TGTGCCAGCAGCCTAGACCCCAGAGCTGGAAACACCATATATTTT
TRBJ2-1	-	TRBV5-8	TRBD1	CASSFRTGGGNEQFF	TGTGCCAGCAGTTTCCGGACAGGGGGCGGCAATGAGCAGTTCTTC
TRBJ2-2	-	TRBV5-1	TRBD2	CASSARREVGPYTGELFF	TGCGCCAGCAGCGCACGCCGGGAGGTGGGCCCCTACACCGGGGAGCTGTTTTTT
TRBJ2-2	-	TRBV24-1	TRBD1	CATSDYRGTGELFF	TGTGCCACCAGTGACTACAGGGGGACCGGGGAGCTGTTTTTT